This T cell receptor beta chain was identified during a study of T cells expressing NK-cell markers. TCRdb reprocessed the 5' RACE reads and stores each CDR3 protein as one record, lacking DNA. The sample totals roughly 180,000 distinct CDR3 sequences; its top ten clones hold about 18%. CDR3 length: 18 amino acids. The TCR comes from a woman aged 18 to 75 in good health. The sample consisted of blood T cells: a sorted CD56 or NKG2C T cell subset, CD4+ or CD8+ T cells, or bulk PBMC T cells (not recorded which). V usage is TRBV12-3 or TRBV12-4 and J usage is TRBJ2-3; TCRdb's D call, TRBD1, is unchecked because there is no DNA. CDR3: CASSLGDGGISSTDTQYF.